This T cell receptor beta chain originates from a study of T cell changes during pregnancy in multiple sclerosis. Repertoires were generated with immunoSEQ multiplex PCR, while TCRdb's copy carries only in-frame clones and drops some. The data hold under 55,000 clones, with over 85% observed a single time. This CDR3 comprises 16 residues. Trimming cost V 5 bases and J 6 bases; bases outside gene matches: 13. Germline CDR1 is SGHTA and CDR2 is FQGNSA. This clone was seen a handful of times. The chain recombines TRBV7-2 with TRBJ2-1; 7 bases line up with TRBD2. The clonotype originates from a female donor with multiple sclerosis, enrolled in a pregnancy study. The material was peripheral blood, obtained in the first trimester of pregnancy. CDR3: CASSLRQRGLGNEQFF. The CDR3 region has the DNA TGTGCCAGCAGCCTACGACAGCGGGGACTTGGCAATGAGCAGTTCTTC.